One sample yielded the 32 T cell receptor beta chains listed below, sequenced in a study of Graves' ophthalmopathy and Graves' hyperthyroidism. Using RNA transcripts, the TCR beta CDR3 regions were amplified. A first-round RT-PCR used HTBI primers, followed by a second-round multiplex PCR. TCRdb ran MiXCR on the multiplex PCR reads and lists one entry per CDR3 protein. The repertoire holds roughly 1.1 million distinct CDR3 sequences, with about 38% as singletons. Source material: peripheral blood or thyroid tissue (not recorded which). These receptor sequences come from an adult man with Graves' hyperthyroidism.

Points on this clonotype: Just one base apart from a much larger clone, this may be a read error. The chain employs TRBV14 and TRBJ1-2, with 7 nucleotides matching TRBD1. CDR3 size: 14 residues. Germline V lookup: CDR1 SGHDN, CDR2 FVKESK. Germline trimming cut 3 bases from V and 4 bases from J; bases unmatched to any gene: 5. In DNA form, the CDR3 reads TGTGCCAGCAGCCACCTGACAGGGAGCTATGGCTACACCTTC. It yields the protein CASSHLTGSYGYTF.

The chain uses TRBV15 and TRBJ1-4, with no clear D. The CDR3 is made up of 13 amino acids. Germline CDR1 reads LNHNV; CDR2 reads YYDKDF (reference sequence). V was pared by 4 bases and J by 7 bases, with 10 bases between. Here the CDR3 reads CATSTREGEKLFF. The CDR3 bases are TGTGCCACCAGCACTAGGGAAGGTGAAAAACTGTTTTTT.

This clonotype showed up many times. The V gene is TRBV20-1, the J gene TRBJ1-5; a weak D match, TRBD1 (5 bases). This CDR3 region has 13 residues. V lost 6 bases and J lost 5, with 14 bases in between. Germline V gene sequence: CDR1 DFQATT, CDR2 SNEGSKA (reference sequence). The CDR3 DNA is TGCAGTGCCCACAGGTTTTTGGATCAGCCCCAGCATTTT. Encoded protein: CSAHRFLDQPQHF.

In its sample, this clonotype was seen a few times. The V and J genes are TRBV24-1 and TRBJ1-1, with 7 bases identical to TRBD1. The V gene's germline CDR1 is KGHDR and CDR2 SFDVKD. The junction had 5 bases not matched to a gene; V was cut back by 4 bases and J by 7 bases. The length of the CDR3 is 13 residues. Written as DNA, the CDR3 is TGTGCCACCAGTGAGACAGGGTTTGATGAAGCTTTCTTT. It is translated as CATSETGFDEAFF.

The V gene is TRBV4-3, the J gene TRBJ2-7, with 8 bases identical to TRBD1. With 4 bases clipped from V and 3 bases from J, the junction kept 8 bases outside the gene matches. Germline values: CDR1 LGHNA, CDR2 YSLEER. The CDR3 contains 15 residues. Here the CDR3 DNA reads TGCGCCAGCAGCCTCACGCGGACAGGGTTCTACGAGCAGTACTTC. This translates into CASSLTRTGFYEQYF.

The sample holds many counts of this clonotype. V is TRBV4-3 and J is TRBJ2-7; weak D call: TRBD1 (6 bases). The germline V and J ends were trimmed by 0 bases and 4 bases, with 13 bases remaining between them. Germline CDR1 is LGHNA and CDR2 is YSLEER. The CDR3 runs 15 residues. CDR3 in amino acids: CASSQEGQPRYEQYF. The CDR3 DNA reads as TGCGCCAGCAGCCAAGAGGGACAACCGAGGTACGAGCAGTACTTC.

Note on this clonotype: A much larger clone differs by one base, so this may be a read error. The chain links TRBV7-8 to TRBJ1-4, with D maybe TRBD1 (5 bases). The CDR3 spans 12 residues. CDR1 and CDR2 from the germline V gene are SGHVS and FQNEAQ. V lost 8 bases and J lost 7, with 11 bases in between. CDR3 sequence (DNA): TGTGCCAGCGCCGGGGGTAGTGAAAAACTGTTTTTT. Amino acid sequence: CASAGGSEKLFF.

As concerns this clonotype: Lacking the conserved final phenylalanine or tryptophan, this CDR3 likely reflects a read error. This chain joins TRBV2 and TRBJ1-1; possibly TRBD1 for D (5 bases). Trimming stripped 5 bases from V and 2 bases from J, with 9 bases between. CDR3 length equals 13 residues. The germline gives CDR1 SNHLY, CDR2 FYNNEI. The CDR3 coding sequence is TGTGCCAGCAGTAGACAGCCTAACACTGAAGCTTTCCTT. It yields the protein CASSRQPNTEAFL.

V and J are TRBV7-8 and TRBJ2-7; TRBD1 matches 9 bases. Germline V CDR1 and CDR2: SGHVS, FQNEAQ. CDR3 size: 15 residues. J gave up 0 bases and V 3 bases, and 3 bases lay outside the gene matches. Here the CDR3 DNA reads TGTGCCAGCAGCTTTACAGGGGGCGTCTCCTACGAGCAGTACTTC. Its protein product is CASSFTGGVSYEQYF.

The CDR3 DNA is TGTGCCAGTACCGGAAACAGGGTGGGCAATTCACCCCTCCACTTT. Translated: CASTGNRVGNSPLHF. This chain uses TRBV19 with TRBJ1-6; D may be TRBD1 (6 bases). V was cut by 7 bases and J by 7 bases, with 17 bases left in between. Germline CDR1 LNHDA, CDR2 SQIVND (reference sequence). The CDR3 is made up of 15 amino acids.

The sample holds many counts of this clonotype. The V gene is TRBV19, the J gene TRBJ1-1; D gene uncertain. The CDR3 is made up of 15 amino acids. CDR1 and CDR2 from the germline V gene are LNHDA and SQIVND (reference sequence). The ends were cut back, 3 bases at V and 0 bases at J, with 11 bases in the middle. In DNA form, the CDR3 reads TGTGCCAGTAGTATCCGAGAGGGCATGAACACTGAAGCTTTCTTT. This gives the protein CASSIREGMNTEAFF.

In this sample, this clonotype turned up many times. V and J are TRBV29-1 and TRBJ1-1, with D uncertain. The CDR3 runs to 13 residues. The V gene's germline CDR1 is SQVTM and CDR2 ANQGSEA. V shed 6 bases and J shed 0 bases, with 11 bases lying between them. DNA for the CDR3: TGCAGCGTAGAGACATTCGTGAACACTGAAGCTTTCTTT. This translates into CSVETFVNTEAFF.

The J gene is TRBJ1-4, the V gene TRBV20-1; 7 bases fit TRBD1. This CDR3 has 14 residues. V was clipped by 5 bases and J by 7 bases; unmatched bases: 10. Germline-derived CDR1 and CDR2 are DFQATT and SNEGSKA (reference sequence). The CDR3 spells CSARSTGVGEKLFF. The DNA of the CDR3 is TGCAGTGCTCGTTCAACAGGGGTCGGTGAAAAACTGTTTTTT.

This clonotype was seen a few times. This chain connects TRBV20-1 to TRBJ2-7; TRBD2 is a possible D gene (6 bases). The CDR3 length is 13 residues. Germline CDR1 and CDR2: DFQATT and SNEGSKA (reference sequence). Deletions cut 4 bases from V and 6 bases from J, with 16 bases between. CDR3 DNA: TGCAGTGCTAACCCCGGAGGGGCCGGCGAGCAGTACTTC. Its translation: CSANPGGAGEQYF.

V and J are TRBV28 and TRBJ1-2, with D maybe TRBD1 (6 bases). Germline CDR1 reads MDHEN; CDR2 reads SYDVKM. The CDR3 runs 14 residues. Trimming removed 4 bases from V and 2 bases from J, with 11 bases in between. CDR3 region: CASSSPGGNYGYTF. The CDR3 coding sequence is TGTGCCAGCAGTTCACCGGGGGGCAACTATGGCTACACCTTC.

This clonotype was counted many times. The chain has TRBV24-1 and TRBJ2-2; D ambiguous. Germline V gives CDR1 KGHDR, CDR2 SFDVKD. The CDR3 runs 13 residues. V was pared by 4 bases and J by 9 bases, with 11 bases between. In DNA, the CDR3 is TGTGCCACCAGTGACTACAACCACCGGGAGCTGTTTTTT. Protein: CATSDYNHRELFF.

As for this clonotype: A much larger clone is a single base away; this may be a read error. V is TRBV10-3 and J is TRBJ1-4; D uncertain. The CDR3 totals 14 residues. Trimming pared 6 bases from V and 8 bases from J, leaving 16 bases between. CDR1 and CDR2 from the germline V gene are ENHRY and SYGVKD. The CDR3 is CAIRPDARTEKLFF. CDR3 DNA sequence: TGTGCCATCAGGCCCGACGCCCGAACCGAAAAACTGTTTTTT.

This clonotype showed up many times. V is TRBV5-1 and J is TRBJ1-1, with unresolved D. The CDR3 is made up of 12 amino acids. Trimming removed 0 bases at V and 8 bases at J, with 8 bases between. Germline CDR1 and CDR2: SGHRS and YFSETQ. The CDR3 region is CASSLAKNEAFF. For the CDR3, the DNA is TGCGCCAGCAGCTTGGCGAAAAACGAAGCTTTCTTT.

This clonotype was counted once. The DNA for the CDR3 is TGTGCCAGCAGCGATTTTCCCACGTATCTTTTAGGGACTGAAGCTTTCTTT. It is translated as CASSDFPTYLLGTEAFF. The rearrangement uses TRBV12-3 or TRBV12-4 and TRBJ1-1; D unclear. The CDR3 totals 17 residues. The germline V and J ends were trimmed by 6 bases and 5 bases, with 25 bases remaining between them.

This chain uses TRBV12-3 or TRBV12-4 with TRBJ1-4; maybe TRBD1 (5 bases). Trimming removed 6 bases from V and 11 bases from J, with 25 bases in between. The length of the CDR3 is 16 residues. As DNA, the CDR3 is TGTGCCAGCAGCCTTAGGAACACCCCGGGGACGTTGAAACTGTTTTTT. This encodes CASSLRNTPGTLKLFF.

This clonotype was observed at least ten times. This chain connects TRBV20-1 to TRBJ1-1; no clear D gene. The V end lost 3 bases, the J end lost 1 base, and 6 bases lay between the germline ends. Germline CDR1 and CDR2: DFQATT and SNEGSKA (reference sequence). This CDR3 region has 12 residues. The CDR3 sequence is CSASVRNTEAFF. CDR3 DNA sequence: TGCAGTGCTAGTGTTAGGAACACTGAAGCTTTCTTT.

This clonotype was counted ten times or more. The J gene is TRBJ1-1, the V gene TRBV10-3; D possibly corresponds to TRBD1 (5 bases). Germline lookup yields CDR1 ENHRY and CDR2 SYGVKD. The CDR3 has 13 residues. Between the trimmed V and J ends, which lost 10 bases and 1 base, there was a span of 13 bases. The CDR3 reads CASTQVGNTEAFF. Written as DNA, the CDR3 is TGTGCCAGCACACAGGTGGGGAACACTGAAGCTTTCTTT.

There are many counts of this clonotype. The chain employs TRBV20-1 and TRBJ1-2; possible D gene TRBD1, 5 bases. This CDR3 spans 11 amino acids. Trimming shortened V by 5 bases and J by 8 bases, and 12 bases separated the two germline ends. Germline V gene lookup returns CDR1 DFQATT and CDR2 SNEGSKA (reference sequence). CDR3 in DNA: TGCAGTGCTGCTGGGGCGAGGGGCTACACCTTC. Translating it yields CSAAGARGYTF.

The chain links TRBV15 to TRBJ2-5; 8 bases line up with TRBD1. This CDR3 is 19 amino acids long. Trimming took 4 bases from V and 4 from J; bases not matched to a gene: 20. In germline, CDR1 is LNHNV, CDR2 YYDKDF (reference sequence). CDR3 nucleotide sequence: TGTGCCACCAGCACAGGGGGCAGCGGTAGCGACAGGGATTTAGAGACCCAGTACTTC. Its protein product is CATSTGGSGSDRDLETQYF.

The chain combines TRBV7-2 with TRBJ1-5; perhaps TRBD1 as D (6 bases). Deletions cut 4 bases from V and 1 base from J, with 17 bases between. Per germline, CDR1 SGHTA and CDR2 FQGNSA. The CDR3 runs to 17 residues. The CDR3 bases are TGTGCCAGCAGCTCGAACGGGGGGGGCTCGAGCAATCAGCCCCAGCATTTT. Its protein is CASSSNGGGSSNQPQHF. Complete variable domain (other parts from reference TRBV7-2 and TRBJ1-5): GAGVSQSPSNKVTEKGKDVELRCDPISGHTALYWYRQSLGQGLEFLIYFQGNSAPDKSGLPSDRFSAERTGGSVSTLTIQRTQQEDSAVYLCASSSNGGGSSNQPQHFGDGTRLSIL.

This clonotype was observed at least ten times. The CDR3 ends on some other residue instead of the conserved phenylalanine or tryptophan, so this is likely a read error. V usage is TRBV7-9 and J usage is TRBJ1-6; a weak D match, TRBD1 (5 bases). Trimming cost V 5 bases and J 5 bases, with 13 bases left between them. This CDR3 region has 15 residues. From germline, CDR1 is SEHNR and CDR2 FQNEAQ (reference sequence). The CDR3 DNA follows: TGTGCCAGCAGCCACCAGGGAAAAGATAATTCACCCCTCCACCTT. It yields the protein CASSHQGKDNSPLHL.

This clonotype was detected ten times or more. V gene TRBV15 combines with J gene TRBJ1-2; tentative D call: TRBD1 (5 bases). V was trimmed by 3 bases and J by 7 bases, leaving 18 bases between them. Germline V gene sequence: CDR1 LNHNV, CDR2 YYDKDF (reference sequence). This CDR3 spans 15 amino acids. Here the CDR3 DNA reads TGTGCCACCAGCAGGCCGGGACGGCCGGAGGGTGGCTACACCTTC. Amino acids: CATSRPGRPEGGYTF.

This clonotype was observed a few times. The chain joins TRBV19 to TRBJ1-4; no definite D call. This CDR3 spans 15 amino acids. Trimming took off 4 bases at V and 0 bases at J, with 9 bases between the two ends. Germline assignment: CDR1 LNHDA and CDR2 SQIVND (reference sequence). The CDR3 bases are TGTGCCAGTAGTAGAGGTCCAGCAACTAATGAAAAACTGTTTTTT. As protein: CASSRGPATNEKLFF. Complete variable domain (other parts from reference TRBV19 and TRBJ1-4): DGGITQSPKYLFRKEGQNVTLSCEQNLNHDAMYWYRQDPGQGLRLIYYSQIVNDFQKGDIAEGYSVSREKKESFPLTVTSAQKNPTAFYLCASSRGPATNEKLFFGSGTQLSVL.

J is TRBJ1-1 and V is TRBV12-3 or TRBV12-4, with D possibly being TRBD1 (5 bases). V shed 4 bases and J shed 2 bases, with 14 bases lying between them. The CDR3 length is 15 residues. CDR3 sequence (DNA): TGTGCCAGCAGTTCCGGGCAGGGCTCTAACACTGAAGCTTTCTTT. Translation gives CASSSGQGSNTEAFF.

The chain combines TRBV7-9 with TRBJ1-5, with 7 nucleotides matching TRBD1. CDR3 length: 15 amino acids. J gave up 6 bases and V 2 bases, and 7 bases lay outside the gene matches. Germline values: CDR1 SEHNR, CDR2 FQNEAQ (reference sequence). The CDR3 protein is CASSLLQGKAQPQHF. Here the CDR3 DNA reads TGTGCCAGCAGCTTACTACAGGGGAAGGCTCAGCCCCAGCATTTT.

This rearrangement joins TRBV19 to TRBJ1-2; perhaps TRBD1 as D (6 bases). Deletions cut 4 bases from V and 5 bases from J, with 17 bases between. CDR3 length equals 15 residues. Germline lookup yields CDR1 LNHDA and CDR2 SQIVND (reference sequence). The chain's CDR3 is CASSTPGAGDYGYTF. The CDR3 DNA follows: TGTGCCAGTAGTACCCCGGGGGCAGGGGATTATGGCTACACCTTC.

V is TRBV6-1 and J is TRBJ2-2, with 10 bases aligning to TRBD2. CDR3 length: 15 residues. CDR1 MNHNS and CDR2 SASEGT come from the germline V gene. J gave up 4 bases and V 8 bases, and 7 bases lay outside the gene matches. CDR3 sequence: CASGVLAGITGELFF. Here the CDR3 DNA reads TGTGCCAGCGGAGTACTAGCGGGAATCACCGGGGAGCTGTTTTTT.